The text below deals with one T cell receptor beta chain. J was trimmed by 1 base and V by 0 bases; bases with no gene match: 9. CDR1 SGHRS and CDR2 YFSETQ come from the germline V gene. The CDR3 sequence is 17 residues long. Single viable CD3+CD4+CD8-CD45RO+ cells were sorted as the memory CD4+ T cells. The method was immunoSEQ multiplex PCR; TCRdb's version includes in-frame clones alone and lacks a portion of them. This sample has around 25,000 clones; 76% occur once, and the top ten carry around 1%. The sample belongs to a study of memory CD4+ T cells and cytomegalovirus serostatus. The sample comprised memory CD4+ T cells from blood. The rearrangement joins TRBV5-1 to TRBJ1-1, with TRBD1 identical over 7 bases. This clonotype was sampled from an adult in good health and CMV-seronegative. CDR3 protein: CASSLATGKIGNTEAFF. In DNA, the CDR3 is TGCGCCAGCAGCTTGGCGACAGGGAAAATTGGGAACACTGAAGCTTTCTTT.